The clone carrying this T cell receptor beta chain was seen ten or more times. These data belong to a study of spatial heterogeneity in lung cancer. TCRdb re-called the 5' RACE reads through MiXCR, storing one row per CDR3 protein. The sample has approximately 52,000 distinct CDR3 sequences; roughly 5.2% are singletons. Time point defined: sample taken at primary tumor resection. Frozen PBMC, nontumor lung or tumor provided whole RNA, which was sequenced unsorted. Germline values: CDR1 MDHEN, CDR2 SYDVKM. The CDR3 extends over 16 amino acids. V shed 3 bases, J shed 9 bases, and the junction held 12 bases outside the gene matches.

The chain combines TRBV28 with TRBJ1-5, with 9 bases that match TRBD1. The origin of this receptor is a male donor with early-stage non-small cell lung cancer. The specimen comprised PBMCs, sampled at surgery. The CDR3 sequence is CASSFFAGQGLWPQHF. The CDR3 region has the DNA TGTGCCAGCAGTTTTTTTGCGGGACAGGGATTGTGGCCCCAGCATTTT.